The entry that follows covers one TCR beta chain sequence. As yet, its antigen is unknown. PCR used 60 Vbeta primers and 13 Jbeta primers. TCRdb's copy holds only in-frame clones and misses some; the assay was immunoSEQ multiplex PCR. The data contain 55,000 to 65,000 clones, 85% of them singletons. This entry comes from a study of cytomegalovirus exposure and HLA in healthy donors. Findings and limits, study-wide: A later analysis found most CMV-associated TCR beta chains apparently HLA-restricted. Published work reported that the classifier diagnosed cytomegalovirus status with high specificity and sensitivity.

The CDR3 is made up of 15 amino acids. The ends were cut back, 6 bases at V and 1 base at J, with 15 bases in the middle. In germline, CDR1 is MNHEY, CDR2 SVGAGI. This sequence was found in a female donor in good health and CMV-seronegative. The sequencing input was PBMCs. The chain has TRBV6-5 and TRBJ2-5; D might be TRBD2 (6 bases). CDR3: CASRKEREAQETQYF. The CDR3 DNA reads as TGTGCCAGCAGAAAAGAAAGGGAGGCCCAAGAGACCCAGTACTTC.